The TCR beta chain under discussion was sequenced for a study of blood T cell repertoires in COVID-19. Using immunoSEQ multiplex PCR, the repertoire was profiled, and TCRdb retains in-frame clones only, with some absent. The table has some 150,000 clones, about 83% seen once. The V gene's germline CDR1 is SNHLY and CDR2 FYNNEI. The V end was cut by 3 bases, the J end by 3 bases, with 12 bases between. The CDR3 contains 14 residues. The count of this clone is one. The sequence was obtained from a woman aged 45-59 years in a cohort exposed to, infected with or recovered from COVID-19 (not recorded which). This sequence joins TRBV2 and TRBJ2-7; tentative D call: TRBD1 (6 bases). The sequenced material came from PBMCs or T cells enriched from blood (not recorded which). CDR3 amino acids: CASSEGAGDYEQYF. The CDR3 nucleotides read TGTGCCAGCAGTGAGGGGGCAGGGGACTACGAGCAGTACTTC.